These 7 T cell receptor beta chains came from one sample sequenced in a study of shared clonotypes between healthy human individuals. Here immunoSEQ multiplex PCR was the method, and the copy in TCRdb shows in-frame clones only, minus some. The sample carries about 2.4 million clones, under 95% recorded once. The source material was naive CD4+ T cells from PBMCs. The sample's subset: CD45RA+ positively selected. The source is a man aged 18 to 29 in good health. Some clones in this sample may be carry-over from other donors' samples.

The CDR3 region has the DNA TGTGCCAGCAGCATTGACAGGGGTCAGGGAAAACTGTTTTTT. Its translation is CASSIDRGQGKLFF. J is TRBJ1-4 and V is TRBV7-2; 8 bases are a match to TRBD1. V trimming: 5 bases; J trimming: 10 bases; junction bases outside the gene matches: 9. The germline gives CDR1 SGHTA, CDR2 FQGNSA. The CDR3 contains 14 residues.

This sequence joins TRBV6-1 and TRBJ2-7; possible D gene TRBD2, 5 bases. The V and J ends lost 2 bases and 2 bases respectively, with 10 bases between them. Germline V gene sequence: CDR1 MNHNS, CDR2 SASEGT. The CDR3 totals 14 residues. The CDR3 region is CASSERYSAYEQYF. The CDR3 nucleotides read TGTGCCAGCAGTGAAAGGTATAGCGCCTACGAGCAGTACTTC.

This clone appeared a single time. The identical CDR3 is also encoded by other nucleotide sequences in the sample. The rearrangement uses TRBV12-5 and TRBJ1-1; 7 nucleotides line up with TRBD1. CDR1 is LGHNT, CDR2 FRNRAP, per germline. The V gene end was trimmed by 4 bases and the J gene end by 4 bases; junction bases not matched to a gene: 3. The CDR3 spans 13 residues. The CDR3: CASGSQGGTEAFF. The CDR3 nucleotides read TGTGCTAGTGGTTCTCAGGGGGGCACTGAAGCTTTCTTT.

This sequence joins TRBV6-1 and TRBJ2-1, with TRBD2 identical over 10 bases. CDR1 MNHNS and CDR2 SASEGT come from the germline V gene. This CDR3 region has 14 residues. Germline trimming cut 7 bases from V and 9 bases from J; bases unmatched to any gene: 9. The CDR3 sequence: CASILAGPTGEQFF. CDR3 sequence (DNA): TGTGCCAGCATACTAGCGGGACCGACGGGTGAGCAGTTCTTC.

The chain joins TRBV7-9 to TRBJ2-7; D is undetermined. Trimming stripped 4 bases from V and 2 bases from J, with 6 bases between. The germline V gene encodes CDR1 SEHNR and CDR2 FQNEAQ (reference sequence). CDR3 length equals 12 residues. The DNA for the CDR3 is TGTGCCAGCAGCTCCGTCCCCTACGAGCAGTACTTC. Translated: CASSSVPYEQYF.

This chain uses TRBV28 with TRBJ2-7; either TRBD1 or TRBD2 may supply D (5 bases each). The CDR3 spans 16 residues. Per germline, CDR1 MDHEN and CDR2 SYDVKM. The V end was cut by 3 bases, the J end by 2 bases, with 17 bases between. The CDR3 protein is CASSLAGRDVPYEQYF. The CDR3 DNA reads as TGTGCCAGCAGTTTGGCTGGTAGGGACGTACCCTACGAGCAGTACTTC.

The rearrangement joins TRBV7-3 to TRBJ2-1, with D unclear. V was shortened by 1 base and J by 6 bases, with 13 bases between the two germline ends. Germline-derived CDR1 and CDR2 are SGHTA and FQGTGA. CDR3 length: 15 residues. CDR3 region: CASSLNGPLANEQFF. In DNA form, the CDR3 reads TGTGCCAGCAGCTTAAACGGGCCCCTCGCCAATGAGCAGTTCTTC.